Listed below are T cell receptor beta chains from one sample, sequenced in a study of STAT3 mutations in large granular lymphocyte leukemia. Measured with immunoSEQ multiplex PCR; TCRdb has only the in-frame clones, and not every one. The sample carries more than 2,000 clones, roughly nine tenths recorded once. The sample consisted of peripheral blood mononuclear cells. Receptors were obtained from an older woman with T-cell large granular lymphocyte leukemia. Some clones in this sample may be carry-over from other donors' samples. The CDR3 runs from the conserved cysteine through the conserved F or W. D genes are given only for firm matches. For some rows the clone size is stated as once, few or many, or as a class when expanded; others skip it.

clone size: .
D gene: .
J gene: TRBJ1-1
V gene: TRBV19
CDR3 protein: CASSIDLRVNTEAFF
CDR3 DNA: TGTGCCAGTAGTATAGATCTTAGAGTGAACACTGAAGCTTTCTTT

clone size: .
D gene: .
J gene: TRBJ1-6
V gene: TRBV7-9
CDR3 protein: CASSSFAGTPNSPLHF
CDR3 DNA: TGTGCCAGCAGTTCATTTGCCGGGACACCTAATTCACCCCTCCACTTT

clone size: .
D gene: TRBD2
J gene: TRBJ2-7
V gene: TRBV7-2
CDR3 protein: CATSALAGVYEQYF
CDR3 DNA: TGTGCCACCTCAGCCCTAGCGGGGGTTTATGAGCAGTACTTC

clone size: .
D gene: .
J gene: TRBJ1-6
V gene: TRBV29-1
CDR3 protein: CSVEVGPGSALHF
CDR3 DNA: TGCAGCGTTGAAGTTGGGCCCGGGTCGGCTCTCCACTTT

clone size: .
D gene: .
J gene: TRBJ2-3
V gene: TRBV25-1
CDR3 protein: CASSLDHTDTQYF
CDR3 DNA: TGTGCCAGCAGCCTCGACCACACAGATACGCAGTATTTT

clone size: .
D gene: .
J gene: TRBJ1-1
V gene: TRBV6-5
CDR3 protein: CASSPRPTNTEAFF
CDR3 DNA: TGTGCCAGCAGTCCCCGCCCTACCAACACTGAAGCTTTCTTT

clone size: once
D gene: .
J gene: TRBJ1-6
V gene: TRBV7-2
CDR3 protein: CASSLALWGGGSPLHF
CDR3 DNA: TGTGCCAGCAGCTTAGCCCTGTGGGGGGGAGGGTCACCCCTCCACTTT

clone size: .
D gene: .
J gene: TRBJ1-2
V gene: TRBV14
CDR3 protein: CASSRMSGAGGYTF
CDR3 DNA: TGTGCCAGCAGCCGAATGAGTGGGGCGGGAGGCTACACCTTC

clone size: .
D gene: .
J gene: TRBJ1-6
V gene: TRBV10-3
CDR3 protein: CAIMQGLASPLHF
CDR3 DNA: TGTGCCATCATGCAGGGTTTAGCTTCACCCCTCCACTTT

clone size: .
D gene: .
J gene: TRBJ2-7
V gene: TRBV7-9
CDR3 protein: CASSLAVATGEQYF
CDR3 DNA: TGTGCCAGCAGCTTAGCGGTAGCTACAGGTGAGCAGTACTTC

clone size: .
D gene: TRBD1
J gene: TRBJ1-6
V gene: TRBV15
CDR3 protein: CATSRDRSNNSPLHF
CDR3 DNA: TGTGCCACCAGCAGGGACAGGAGCAATAATTCACCCCTCCACTTT

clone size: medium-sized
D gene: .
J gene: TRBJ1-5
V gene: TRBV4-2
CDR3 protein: CASSPEGFQPQHF
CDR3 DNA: TGTGCCAGCAGCCCCGAGGGGTTTCAGCCCCAGCATTTT

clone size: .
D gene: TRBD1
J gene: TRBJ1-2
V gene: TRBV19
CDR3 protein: CASRDRGGYGYTF
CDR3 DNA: TGTGCCAGTAGGGACAGGGGGGGCTATGGCTACACCTTC

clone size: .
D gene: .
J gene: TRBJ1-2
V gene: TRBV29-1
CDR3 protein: CSVEAGSGPRYGYTF
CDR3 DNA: TGCAGCGTTGAGGCGGGGTCGGGGCCTCGGTATGGCTACACCTTC

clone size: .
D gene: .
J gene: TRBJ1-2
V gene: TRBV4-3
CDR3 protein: CASSQDYVDNYGYTF
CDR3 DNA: TGCGCCAGCAGCCAAGATTATGTGGATAACTATGGCTACACCTTC

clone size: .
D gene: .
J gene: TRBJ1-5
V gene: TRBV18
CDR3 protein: CASSQPGQPQHF
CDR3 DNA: TGTGCCAGCTCACAACCGGGTCAGCCCCAGCATTTT

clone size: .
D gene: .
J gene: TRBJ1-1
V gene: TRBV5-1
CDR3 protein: CASSSDRMTEAFF
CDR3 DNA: TGCGCCAGCAGCTCAGACCGGATGACTGAAGCTTTCTTT

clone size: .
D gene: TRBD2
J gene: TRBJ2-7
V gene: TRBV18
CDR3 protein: CASSPLSGGKTYEQYF
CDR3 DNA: TGTGCCAGCTCACCACTAAGCGGGGGGAAGACCTACGAGCAGTACTTC

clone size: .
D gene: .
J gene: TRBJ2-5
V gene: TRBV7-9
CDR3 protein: CASSLGGFAAAGHLTQYF
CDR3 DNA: TGTGCCAGCAGCTTAGGAGGATTCGCGGCGGCAGGCCATCTGACCCAGTACTTC

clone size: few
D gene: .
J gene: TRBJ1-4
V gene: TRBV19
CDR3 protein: CASSIIGVGEKLFF
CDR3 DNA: TGTGCCAGTAGTATAATCGGGGTTGGAGAAAAACTGTTTTTT

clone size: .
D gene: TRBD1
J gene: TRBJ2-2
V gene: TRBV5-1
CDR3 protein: CASSPDRQGGELFF
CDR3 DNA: TGCGCCAGCAGCCCGGACAGGCAGGGCGGGGAGCTGTTTTTT

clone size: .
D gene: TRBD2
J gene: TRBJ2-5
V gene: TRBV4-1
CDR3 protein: CASSQAAPASGGGETQYF
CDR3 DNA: TGCGCCAGCAGCCAAGCCGCCCCCGCTAGCGGGGGGGGAGAGACCCAGTACTTC

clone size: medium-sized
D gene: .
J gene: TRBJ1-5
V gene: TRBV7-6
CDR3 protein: CASSPEGFQPQHF
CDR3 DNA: TGTGCCAGCAGCCCCGAGGGGTTTCAGCCCCAGCATTTT

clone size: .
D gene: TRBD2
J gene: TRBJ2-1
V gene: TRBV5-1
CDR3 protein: CASSRRVAGNNEQFF
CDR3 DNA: TGCGCCAGCAGCCGCCGGGTAGCGGGGAACAATGAGCAGTTCTTC

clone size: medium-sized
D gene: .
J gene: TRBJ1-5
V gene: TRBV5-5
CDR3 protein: CASSPEGFQPQHF
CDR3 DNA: TGTGCCAGCAGCCCCGAGGGGTTTCAGCCCCAGCATTTT

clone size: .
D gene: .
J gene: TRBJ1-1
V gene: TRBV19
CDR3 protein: CASQDRLNTEAFF
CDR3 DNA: TGTGCCAGCCAGGACAGACTGAACACTGAAGCTTTCTTT

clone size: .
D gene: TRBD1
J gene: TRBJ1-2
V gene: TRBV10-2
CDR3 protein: CASQQGVGLYGYTF
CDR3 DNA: TGCGCCAGCCAACAGGGGGTTGGGCTCTATGGCTACACCTTC

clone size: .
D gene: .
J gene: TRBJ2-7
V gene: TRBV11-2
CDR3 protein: CASSITAGSGTYEQYF
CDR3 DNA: TGTGCCAGCAGCATTACAGCGGGTTCAGGTACCTACGAGCAGTACTTC

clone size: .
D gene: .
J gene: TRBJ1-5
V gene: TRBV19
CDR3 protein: CASSWRAGGNQPQHF
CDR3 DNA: TGTGCCAGTAGTTGGCGGGCAGGGGGCAATCAGCCCCAGCATTTT

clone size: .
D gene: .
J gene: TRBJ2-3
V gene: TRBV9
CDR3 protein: CASSAQTTTQYF
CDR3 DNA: TGTGCCAGCAGCGCACAGACGACTACGCAGTATTTT

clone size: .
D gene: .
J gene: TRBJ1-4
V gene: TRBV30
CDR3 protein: CAWSVLDGWEKLFF
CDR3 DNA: TGTGCCTGGAGTGTACTAGACGGTTGGGAAAAACTGTTTTTT

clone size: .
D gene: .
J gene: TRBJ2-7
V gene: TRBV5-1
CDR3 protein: CASSLIPGAVYEQYF
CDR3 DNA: TGCGCCAGCAGCTTGATCCCAGGGGCTGTTTACGAGCAGTACTTC

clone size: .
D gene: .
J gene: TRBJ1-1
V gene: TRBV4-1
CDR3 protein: CASSQAADEAFF
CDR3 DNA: TGCGCCAGCAGCCAAGCTGCTGACGAAGCTTTCTTT

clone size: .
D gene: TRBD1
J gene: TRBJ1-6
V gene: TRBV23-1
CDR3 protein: CASSQYWTGKGSPLHF
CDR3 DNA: TGCGCCAGCAGTCAATACTGGACAGGGAAAGGTTCACCCCTCCACTTT

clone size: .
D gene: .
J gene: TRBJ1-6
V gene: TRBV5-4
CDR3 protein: CASSFDGGAGRNSPLHF
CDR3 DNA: TGTGCCAGCAGCTTTGACGGGGGTGCGGGAAGGAATTCACCCCTCCACTTT

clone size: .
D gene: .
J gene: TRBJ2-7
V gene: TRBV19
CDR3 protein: CASSMLGNEQYF
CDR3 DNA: TGTGCCAGTAGTATGTTGGGGAACGAGCAGTACTTC

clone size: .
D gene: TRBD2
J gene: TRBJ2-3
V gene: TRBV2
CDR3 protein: CASRTSGGFTDTQYF
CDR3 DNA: TGTGCCAGCAGAACTAGCGGGGGGTTCACAGATACGCAGTATTTT

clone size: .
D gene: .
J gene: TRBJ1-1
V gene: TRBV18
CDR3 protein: CASSSNGGRNTEAFF
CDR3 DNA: TGTGCCAGCTCATCGAACGGGGGTCGGAACACTGAAGCTTTCTTT

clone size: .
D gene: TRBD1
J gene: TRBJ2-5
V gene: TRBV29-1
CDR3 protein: CSASRQGEWETQYF
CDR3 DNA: TGCAGCGCCTCTAGACAGGGGGAGTGGGAGACCCAGTACTTC

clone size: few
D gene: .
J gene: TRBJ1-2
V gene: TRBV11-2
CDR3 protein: CANRVTYGYTF
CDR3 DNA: TGTGCCAACCGGGTTACCTATGGCTACACCTTC

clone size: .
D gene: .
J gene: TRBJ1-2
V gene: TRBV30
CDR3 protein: CAWSALRGDRGYTF
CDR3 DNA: TGTGCCTGGAGTGCGCTACGGGGGGATCGTGGCTACACCTTC

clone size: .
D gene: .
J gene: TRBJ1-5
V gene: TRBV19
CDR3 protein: CASRDGQPQHF
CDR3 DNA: TGTGCCAGTAGGGACGGTCAGCCCCAGCATTTT

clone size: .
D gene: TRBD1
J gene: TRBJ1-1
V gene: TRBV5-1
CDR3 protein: CASSLPPGQGDTEAFF
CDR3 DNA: TGCGCCAGCAGCTTACCCCCTGGGCAGGGGGACACTGAAGCTTTCTTT

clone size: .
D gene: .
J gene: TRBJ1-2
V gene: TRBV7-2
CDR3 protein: CASSLGGLANYGYTF
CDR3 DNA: TGTGCCAGCAGCTTGGGGGGGTTAGCTAACTATGGCTACACCTTC

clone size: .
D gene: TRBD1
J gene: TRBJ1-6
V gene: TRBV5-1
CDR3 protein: CASMGGGHSPLHF
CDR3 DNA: TGCGCCAGCATGGGAGGGGGCCATTCACCCCTCCACTTT

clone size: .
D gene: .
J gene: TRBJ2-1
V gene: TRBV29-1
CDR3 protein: CSATLGSEQFF
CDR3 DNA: TGCAGCGCCACCCTAGGTTCTGAGCAGTTCTTC

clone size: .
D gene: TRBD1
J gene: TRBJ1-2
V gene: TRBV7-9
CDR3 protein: CASSPTTGVYGYTF
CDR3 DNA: TGTGCCAGCAGCCCAACAACAGGGGTCTATGGCTACACCTTC

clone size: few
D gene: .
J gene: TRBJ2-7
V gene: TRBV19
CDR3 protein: CASSLSDGSYEQYF
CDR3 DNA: TGTGCCAGTAGCCTTTCGGACGGCTCCTACGAGCAGTACTTC

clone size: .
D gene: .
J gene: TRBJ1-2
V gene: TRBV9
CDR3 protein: CASSVSSGANYGYTF
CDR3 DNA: TGTGCCAGCAGCGTATCTTCGGGAGCTAACTATGGCTACACCTTC

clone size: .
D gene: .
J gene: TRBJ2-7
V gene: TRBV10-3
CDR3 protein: CAISDGASYEQYF
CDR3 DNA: TGTGCCATCAGTGACGGGGCCTCCTACGAGCAGTACTTC

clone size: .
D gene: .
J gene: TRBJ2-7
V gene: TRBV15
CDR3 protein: CATSRDTLAGQYF
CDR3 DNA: TGTGCCACCAGCAGAGACACTTTGGCCGGGCAGTACTTC

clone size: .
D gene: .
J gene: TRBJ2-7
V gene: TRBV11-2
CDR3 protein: CASSLFIGGTGEQYF
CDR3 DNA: TGTGCCAGCAGCTTATTCATTGGGGGCACGGGCGAGCAGTACTTC

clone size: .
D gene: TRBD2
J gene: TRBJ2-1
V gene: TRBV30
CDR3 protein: CAWRQRGGRYNEQFF
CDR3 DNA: TGTGCCTGGAGACAGCGGGGGGGCCGATACAATGAGCAGTTCTTC